This T cell receptor beta chain originates from a study of preoperative IRX-2 immunotherapy in early breast cancer. Trimming removed 5 bases from V and 7 bases from J, with 20 bases in between. In germline, CDR1 is SGHNT, CDR2 YENEEA. The CDR3 runs to 15 residues. TCRdb keeps only in-frame clones here, not all; method: immunoSEQ multiplex PCR. The sample records 40,000 to 50,000 clones, about 80% being singletons. As to treatment: preoperative locoregional IRX-2 cytokine immunotherapy. This phase Ib study tested locoregional IRX-2 cytokine immunotherapy given before surgery. The sequence came from a human donor with breast cancer. Sequencing was performed on tumor tissue, taken after IRX-2 immunotherapy. The chain joins TRBV11-3 to TRBJ1-2; D might be TRBD1 (6 bases). DNA of the CDR3: TGTGCCAGCAGCCCCGGGGGAGGGGGTGGTAGTGGCTACACCTTC. Protein: CASSPGGGGGSGYTF. The variable domain in full, with the rest retrieved from reference TRBV11-3 and TRBJ1-2, is EAGVVQSPRYKIIEKKQPVAFWCNPISGHNTLYWYLQNLGQGPELLIRYENEEAVDDSQLPKDRFSAERLKGVDSTLKIQPAELGDSAVYLCASSPGGGGGSGYTFGSGTRLTVV.